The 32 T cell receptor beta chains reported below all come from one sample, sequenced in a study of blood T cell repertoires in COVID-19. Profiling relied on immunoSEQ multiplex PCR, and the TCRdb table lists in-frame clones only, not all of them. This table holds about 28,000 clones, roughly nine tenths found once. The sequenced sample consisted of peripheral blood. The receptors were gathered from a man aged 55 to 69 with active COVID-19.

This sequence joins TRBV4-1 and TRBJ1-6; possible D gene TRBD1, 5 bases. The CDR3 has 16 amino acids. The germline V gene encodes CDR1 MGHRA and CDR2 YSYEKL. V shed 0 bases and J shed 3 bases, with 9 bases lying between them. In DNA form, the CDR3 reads TGCGCCAGCAGCCAAGAGTCGGGGGGCTATAATTCACCCCTCCACTTT. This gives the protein CASSQESGGYNSPLHF.

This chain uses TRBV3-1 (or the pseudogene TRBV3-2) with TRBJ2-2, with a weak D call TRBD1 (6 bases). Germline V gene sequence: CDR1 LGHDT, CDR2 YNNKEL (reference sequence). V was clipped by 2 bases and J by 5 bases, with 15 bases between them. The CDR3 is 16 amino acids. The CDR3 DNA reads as TGTGCCAGCAGCCAACCCTTAGTAGACAGGACCGGGGAGCTGTTTTTT. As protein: CASSQPLVDRTGELFF.

The CDR3 nucleotides read TGTGCCAGCAGAGCGACAGAGATGAACACTGAAGCTTTCTTT. This encodes CASRATEMNTEAFF. The rearrangement uses TRBV3-1 (or the pseudogene TRBV3-2) and TRBJ1-1; tentatively, D is TRBD1 (5 bases). Trimming stripped 6 bases from V and 0 bases from J, with 11 bases between. The CDR3 sequence is 14 residues long. CDR1 is LGHDT, CDR2 YNNKEL, per germline (reference sequence).

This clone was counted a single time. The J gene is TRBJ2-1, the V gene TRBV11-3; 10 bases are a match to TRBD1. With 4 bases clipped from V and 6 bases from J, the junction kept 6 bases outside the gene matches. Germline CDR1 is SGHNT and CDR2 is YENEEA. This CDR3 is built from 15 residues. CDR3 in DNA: TGTGCCAGCAGCTCCGGGACAGGGGCTTTCAATGAGCAGTTCTTC. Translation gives CASSSGTGAFNEQFF.

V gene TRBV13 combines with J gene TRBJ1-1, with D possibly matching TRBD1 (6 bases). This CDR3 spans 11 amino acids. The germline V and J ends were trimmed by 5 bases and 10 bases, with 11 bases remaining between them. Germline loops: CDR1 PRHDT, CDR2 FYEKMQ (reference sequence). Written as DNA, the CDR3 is TGTGCCAGCAGCCATACAGGGAGAGCTTTCTTT. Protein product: CASSHTGRAFF.

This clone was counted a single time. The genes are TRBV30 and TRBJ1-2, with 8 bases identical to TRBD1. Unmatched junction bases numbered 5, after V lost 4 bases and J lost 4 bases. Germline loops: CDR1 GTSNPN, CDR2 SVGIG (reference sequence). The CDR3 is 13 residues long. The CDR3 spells CAWKRDRPYGYTF. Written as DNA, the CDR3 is TGTGCCTGGAAAAGGGACAGGCCCTATGGCTACACCTTC.

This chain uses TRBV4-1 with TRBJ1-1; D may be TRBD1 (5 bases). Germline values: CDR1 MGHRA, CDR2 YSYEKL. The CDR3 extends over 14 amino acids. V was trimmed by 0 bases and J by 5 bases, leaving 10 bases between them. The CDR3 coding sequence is TGCGCCAGCAGCCAAGATAGTAGGGGAACTGAAGCTTTCTTT. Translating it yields CASSQDSRGTEAFF.

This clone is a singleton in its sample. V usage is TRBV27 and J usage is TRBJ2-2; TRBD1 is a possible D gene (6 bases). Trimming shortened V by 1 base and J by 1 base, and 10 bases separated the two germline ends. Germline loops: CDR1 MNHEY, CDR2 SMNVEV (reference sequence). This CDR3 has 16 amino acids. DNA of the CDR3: TGTGCCAGCAGTTTATTCGGGACACTGAACACCGGGGAGCTGTTTTTT. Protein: CASSLFGTLNTGELFF.

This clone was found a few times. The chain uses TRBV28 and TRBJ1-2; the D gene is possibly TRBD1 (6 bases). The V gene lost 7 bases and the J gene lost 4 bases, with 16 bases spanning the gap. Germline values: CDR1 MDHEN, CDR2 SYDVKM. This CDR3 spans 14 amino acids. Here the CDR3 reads CASTYGGQSYGYTF. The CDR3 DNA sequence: TGTGCCAGCACTTATGGTGGACAGTCCTATGGCTACACCTTC.

The CDR3 region is CASSPPQGAGYEQYF. CDR3 sequence (DNA): TGTGCCAGCAGCCCTCCACAGGGGGCAGGCTACGAGCAGTACTTC. The V and J genes are TRBV5-5 and TRBJ2-7, with TRBD1 matching 9 bases. The ends lost 4 bases at V and 3 bases at J; junction bases unmatched: 8. The germline CDR1 and CDR2 sequences are SGHKS and YYEKEE (reference sequence). The length of the CDR3 is 15 residues. The variable domain in full, with the rest retrieved from reference TRBV5-5 and TRBJ2-7, is DAGVTQSPTHLIKTRGQQVTLRCSPISGHKSVSWYQQVLGQGPQFIFQYYEKEERGRGNFPDRFSARQFPNYSSELNVNALLLGDSALYLCASSPPQGAGYEQYFGPGTRLTVT.

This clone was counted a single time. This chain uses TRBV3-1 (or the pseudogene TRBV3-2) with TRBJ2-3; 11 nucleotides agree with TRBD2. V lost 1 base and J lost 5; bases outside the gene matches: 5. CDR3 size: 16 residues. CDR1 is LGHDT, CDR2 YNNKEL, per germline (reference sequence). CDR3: CASSQVAGGLQDTQYF. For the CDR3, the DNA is TGTGCCAGCAGCCAAGTAGCGGGGGGGCTTCAAGATACGCAGTATTTT.

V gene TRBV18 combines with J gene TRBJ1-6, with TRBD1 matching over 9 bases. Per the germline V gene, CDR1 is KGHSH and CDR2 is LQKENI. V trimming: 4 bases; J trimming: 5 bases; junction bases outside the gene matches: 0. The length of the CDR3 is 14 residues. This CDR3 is CASSRQGDNSPLHF. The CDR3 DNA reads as TGTGCCAGCTCACGACAGGGGGATAATTCACCCCTCCACTTT.

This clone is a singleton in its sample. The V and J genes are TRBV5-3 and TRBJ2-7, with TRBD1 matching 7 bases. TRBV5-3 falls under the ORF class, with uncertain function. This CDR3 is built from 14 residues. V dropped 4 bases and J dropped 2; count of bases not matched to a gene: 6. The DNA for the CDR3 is TGTGCCAGAAGCGAAGGACAGGTTCCCTACGAGCAGTACTTC. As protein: CARSEGQVPYEQYF.

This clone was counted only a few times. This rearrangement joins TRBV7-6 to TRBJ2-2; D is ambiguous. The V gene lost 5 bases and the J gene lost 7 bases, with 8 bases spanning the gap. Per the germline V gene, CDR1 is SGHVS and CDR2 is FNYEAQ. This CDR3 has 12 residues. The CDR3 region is CASSHSFGELFF. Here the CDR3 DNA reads TGTGCCAGCAGCCACTCCTTCGGGGAGCTGTTTTTT.

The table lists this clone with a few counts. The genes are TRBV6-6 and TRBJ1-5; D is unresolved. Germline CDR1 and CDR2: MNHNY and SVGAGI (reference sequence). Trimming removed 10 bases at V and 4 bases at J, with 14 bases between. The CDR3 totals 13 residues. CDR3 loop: CATSLYRNQPQHF. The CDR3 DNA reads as TGTGCCACCTCATTGTACAGAAATCAGCCCCAGCATTTT.

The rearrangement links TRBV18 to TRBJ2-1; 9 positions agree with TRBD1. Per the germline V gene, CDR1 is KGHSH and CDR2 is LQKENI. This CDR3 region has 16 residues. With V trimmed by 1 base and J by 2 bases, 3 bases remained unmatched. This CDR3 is CASSPRGQGPYNEQFF. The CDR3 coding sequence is TGTGCCAGCTCACCACGGGGACAGGGACCCTACAATGAGCAGTTCTTC.

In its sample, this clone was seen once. CDR3 nucleotides: TGTGCCAGCAGCTTGAGGACAGGGGAATTCACAGATACGCAGTATTTT. Its protein product is CASSLRTGEFTDTQYF. V is TRBV5-4 and J is TRBJ2-3, with TRBD1 matching over 9 bases. Germline trimming cut 1 base from V and 2 bases from J; bases unmatched to any gene: 5. Looked up from germline, CDR1 is SGHNT and CDR2 is YYREEE (reference sequence). The CDR3 is 16 residues long.

The CDR3 region has the DNA TGTGCCAGCAGCGTAGGGGCAGGGACCTACGAGCAGTACTTC. This encodes CASSVGAGTYEQYF. The chain carries TRBV9 and TRBJ2-7; the D gene is possibly TRBD1 (5 bases). Per germline, CDR1 SGDLS and CDR2 YYNGEE. CDR3 length equals 14 residues. The V end was cut by 0 bases, the J end by 2 bases, with 9 bases between.

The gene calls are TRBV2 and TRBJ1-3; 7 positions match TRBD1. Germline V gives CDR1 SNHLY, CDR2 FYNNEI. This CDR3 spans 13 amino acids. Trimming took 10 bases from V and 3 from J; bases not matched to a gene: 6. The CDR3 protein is CAIPGQVGNTIYF. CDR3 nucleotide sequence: TGTGCCATCCCCGGACAGGTTGGAAACACCATATATTTT.

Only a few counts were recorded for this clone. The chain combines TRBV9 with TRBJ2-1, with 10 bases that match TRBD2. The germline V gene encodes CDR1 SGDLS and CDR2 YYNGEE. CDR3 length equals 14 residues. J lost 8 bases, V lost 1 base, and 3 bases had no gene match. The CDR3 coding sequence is TGTGCCAGCAGCGTAAGCGGGGGGGCCTATGAGCAGTTCTTC. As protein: CASSVSGGAYEQFF.

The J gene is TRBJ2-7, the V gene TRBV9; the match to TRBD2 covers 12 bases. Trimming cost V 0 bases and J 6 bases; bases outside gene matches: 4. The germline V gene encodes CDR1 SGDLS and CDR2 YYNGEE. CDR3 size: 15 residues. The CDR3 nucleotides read TGTGCCAGCAGCGTAGCTAGCGGGGGGGCCCCCGAGCAGTACTTC. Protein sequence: CASSVASGGAPEQYF.

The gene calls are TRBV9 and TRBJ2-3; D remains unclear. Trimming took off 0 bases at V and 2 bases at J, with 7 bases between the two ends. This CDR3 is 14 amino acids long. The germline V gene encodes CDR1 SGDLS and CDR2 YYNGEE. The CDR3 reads CASSVVGDTDTQYF. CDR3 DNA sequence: TGTGCCAGCAGCGTAGTTGGAGACACAGATACGCAGTATTTT.

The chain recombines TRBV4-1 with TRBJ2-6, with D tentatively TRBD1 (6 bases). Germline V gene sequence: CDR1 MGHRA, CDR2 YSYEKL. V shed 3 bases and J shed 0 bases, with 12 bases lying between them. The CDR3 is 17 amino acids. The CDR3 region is CASSQGRGGSGANVLTF. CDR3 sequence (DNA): TGCGCCAGCAGCCAGGGGAGAGGGGGCTCTGGGGCCAACGTCCTGACTTTC.

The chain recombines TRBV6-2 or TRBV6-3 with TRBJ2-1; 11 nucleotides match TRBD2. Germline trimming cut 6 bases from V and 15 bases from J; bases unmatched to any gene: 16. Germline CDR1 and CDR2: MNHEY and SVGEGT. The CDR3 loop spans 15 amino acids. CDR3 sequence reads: CASSPAPTSGGRSFF. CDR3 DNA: TGTGCCAGCAGCCCCGCACCCACTAGCGGGGGAAGGTCGTTCTTC.

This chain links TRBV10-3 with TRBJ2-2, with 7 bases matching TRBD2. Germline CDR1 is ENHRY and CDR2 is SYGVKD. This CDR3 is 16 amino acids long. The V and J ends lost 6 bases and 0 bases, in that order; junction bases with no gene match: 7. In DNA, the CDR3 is TGTGCCATCAGCCTAGATGGGGGGGCGAACACCGGGGAGCTGTTTTTT. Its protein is CAISLDGGANTGELFF.

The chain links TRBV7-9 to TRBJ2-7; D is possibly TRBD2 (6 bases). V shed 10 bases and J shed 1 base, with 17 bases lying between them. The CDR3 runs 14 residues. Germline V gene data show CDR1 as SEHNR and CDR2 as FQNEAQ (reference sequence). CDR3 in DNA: TGTGCCATCAGAAGGGGACGGGGGTCCTACGAGCAGTACTTC. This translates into CAIRRGRGSYEQYF.

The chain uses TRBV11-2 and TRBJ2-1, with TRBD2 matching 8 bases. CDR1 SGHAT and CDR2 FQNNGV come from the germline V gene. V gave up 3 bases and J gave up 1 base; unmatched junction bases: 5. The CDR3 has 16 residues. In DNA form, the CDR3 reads TGTGCCAGCAGCTTGCAGCGGGGGAGTTCCTACAATGAGCAGTTCTTC. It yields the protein CASSLQRGSSYNEQFF.

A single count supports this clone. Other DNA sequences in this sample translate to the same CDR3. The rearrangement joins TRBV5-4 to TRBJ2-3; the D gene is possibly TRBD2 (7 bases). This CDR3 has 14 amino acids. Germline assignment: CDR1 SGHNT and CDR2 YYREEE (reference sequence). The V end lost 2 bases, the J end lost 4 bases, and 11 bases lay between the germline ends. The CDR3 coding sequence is TGTGCCAGCAGCTTTGGAGGGGGGGCAGATACGCAGTATTTT. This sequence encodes CASSFGGGADTQYF.

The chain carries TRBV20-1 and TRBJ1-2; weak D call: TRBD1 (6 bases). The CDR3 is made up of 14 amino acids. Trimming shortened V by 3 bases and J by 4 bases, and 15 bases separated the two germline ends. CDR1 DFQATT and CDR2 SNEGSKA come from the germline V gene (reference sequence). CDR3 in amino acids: CSASGTPEGYGYTF. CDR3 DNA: TGCAGTGCTAGTGGGACACCTGAAGGCTATGGCTACACCTTC.

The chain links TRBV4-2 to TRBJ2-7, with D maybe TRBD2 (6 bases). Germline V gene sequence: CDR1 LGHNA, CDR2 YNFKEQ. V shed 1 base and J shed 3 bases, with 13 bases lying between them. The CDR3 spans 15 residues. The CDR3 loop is CASSQGLGLNYEQYF. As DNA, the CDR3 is TGTGCCAGCAGCCAAGGTTTGGGACTCAACTACGAGCAGTACTTC.

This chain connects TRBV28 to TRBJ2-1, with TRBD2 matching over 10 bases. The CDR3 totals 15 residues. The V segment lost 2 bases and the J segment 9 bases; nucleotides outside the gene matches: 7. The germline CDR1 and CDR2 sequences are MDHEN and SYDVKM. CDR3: CASSLPLAGGGEQFF. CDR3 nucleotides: TGTGCCAGCAGTTTACCATTAGCGGGGGGCGGTGAGCAGTTCTTC.

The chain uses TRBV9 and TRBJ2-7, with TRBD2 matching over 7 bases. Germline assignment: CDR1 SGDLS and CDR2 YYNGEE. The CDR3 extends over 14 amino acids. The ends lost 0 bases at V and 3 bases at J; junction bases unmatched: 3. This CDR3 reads CASSVAGGNYEQYF. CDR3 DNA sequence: TGTGCCAGCAGCGTAGCGGGGGGTAACTACGAGCAGTACTTC.